This TCR beta chain was sequenced in a study of blood T cell repertoires in COVID-19. Study information: Acute and convalescent COVID-19 specimens originated in the United States, Italy and Spain.

CDR3 length: 13 residues. V was trimmed by 6 bases and J by 2 bases, leaving 11 bases between them. Germline CDR1 reads MGHRA; CDR2 reads YSYEKL. Authors' methods: Reference gene primer amplification in the assay estimated nucleated cell counts. The data were produced by immunoSEQ multiplex PCR, yet TCRdb's version contains in-frame clones alone and is incomplete. For V, J and clone size, that table is used; D and trimming come from the DNA. Of approximately 280,000 clones detected, 85% to 90% appear once; the ten largest clones hold roughly 5%. The sequenced sample consisted of peripheral blood. This sequence was found in a middle-aged man with acute or convalescent COVID-19. The chain joins TRBV4-1 to TRBJ2-7, with a tentative D call TRBD2 (5 bases). DNA for the CDR3: TGCGCCAGCAGTCCGACTAACGCCTACGAGCAGTACTTC. Translation gives CASSPTNAYEQYF.